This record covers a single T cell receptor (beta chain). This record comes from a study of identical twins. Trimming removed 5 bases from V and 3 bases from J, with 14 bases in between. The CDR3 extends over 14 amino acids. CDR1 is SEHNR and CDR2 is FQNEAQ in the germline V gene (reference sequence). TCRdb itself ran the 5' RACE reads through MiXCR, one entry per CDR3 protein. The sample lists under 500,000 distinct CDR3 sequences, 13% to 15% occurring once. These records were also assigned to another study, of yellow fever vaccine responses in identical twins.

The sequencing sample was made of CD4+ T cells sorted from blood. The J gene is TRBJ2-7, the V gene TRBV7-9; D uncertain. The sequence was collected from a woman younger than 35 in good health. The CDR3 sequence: CASSLLAANYEQYF. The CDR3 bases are TGTGCCAGCAGCCTTTTGGCGGCAAACTACGAGCAGTACTTC.